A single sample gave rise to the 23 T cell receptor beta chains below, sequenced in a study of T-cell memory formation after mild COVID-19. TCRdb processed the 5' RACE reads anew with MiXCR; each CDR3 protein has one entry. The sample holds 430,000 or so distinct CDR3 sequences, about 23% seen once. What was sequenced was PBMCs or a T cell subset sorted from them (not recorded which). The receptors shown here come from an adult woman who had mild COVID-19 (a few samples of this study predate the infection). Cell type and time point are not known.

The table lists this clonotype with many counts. CDR3 DNA: TGCAGCCCCACCCGGGACTCACTAAGGGGACTCCACGAGCAGTACTTC. This codes for CSPTRDSLRGLHEQYF. V usage is TRBV29-1 and J usage is TRBJ2-7; possible D gene TRBD2, 6 bases. This CDR3 spans 16 amino acids. With 8 bases removed from V and 5 bases from J, the gap between germline ends came to 28 bases. Germline values: CDR1 SQVTM, CDR2 ANQGSEA.

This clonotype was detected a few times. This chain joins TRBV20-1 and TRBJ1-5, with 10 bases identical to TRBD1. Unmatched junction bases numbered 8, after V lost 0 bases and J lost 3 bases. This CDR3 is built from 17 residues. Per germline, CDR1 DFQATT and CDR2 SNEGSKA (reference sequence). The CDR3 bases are TGCAGTGCTAGAGACCGGGGACAGGGGACAATCAATCAGCCCCAGCATTTT. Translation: CSARDRGQGTINQPQHF.

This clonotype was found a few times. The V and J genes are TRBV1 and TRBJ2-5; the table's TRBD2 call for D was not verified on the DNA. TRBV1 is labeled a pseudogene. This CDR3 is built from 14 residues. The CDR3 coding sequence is TGCACCAGCAACTGGACTAGTCCCACGTGGACCCAGTACTTC. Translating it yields CTSNWTSPTWTQYF.

The CDR3 sequence: CASSTDRFNQPQHF. The CDR3 bases are TGTGCCAGTTCTACCGACAGGTTCAATCAGCCCCAGCATTTT. The gene calls are TRBV19 and TRBJ1-5; TRBD1 might be the D (6 bases). V was shortened by 8 bases and J by 3 bases, with 14 bases between the two germline ends. This CDR3 is built from 14 residues. The germline V gene has CDR1 LNHDA and CDR2 SQIVND (reference sequence).

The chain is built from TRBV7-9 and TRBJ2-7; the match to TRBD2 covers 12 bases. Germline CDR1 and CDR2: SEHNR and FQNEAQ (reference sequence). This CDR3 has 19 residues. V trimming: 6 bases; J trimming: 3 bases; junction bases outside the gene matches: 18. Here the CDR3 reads CASRPPPRLAGEGYYEQYF. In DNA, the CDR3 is TGTGCCAGCAGACCCCCTCCCCGACTAGCGGGAGAGGGGTACTACGAGCAGTACTTC. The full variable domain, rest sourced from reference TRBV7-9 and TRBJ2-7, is DTGVSQNPRHKITKRGQNVTFRCDPISEHNRLYWYRQTLGQGPEFLTYFQNEAQLEKSRLLSDRFSAERPKGSFSTLEIQRTEQGDSAMYLCASRPPPRLAGEGYYEQYFGPGTRLTVT.

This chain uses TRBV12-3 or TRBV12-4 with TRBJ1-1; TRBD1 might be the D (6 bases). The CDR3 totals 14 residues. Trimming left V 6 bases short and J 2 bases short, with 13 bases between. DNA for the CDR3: TGTGCCAGCAGACAAGACAGGCCAAACACTGAAGCTTTCTTT. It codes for CASRQDRPNTEAFF.

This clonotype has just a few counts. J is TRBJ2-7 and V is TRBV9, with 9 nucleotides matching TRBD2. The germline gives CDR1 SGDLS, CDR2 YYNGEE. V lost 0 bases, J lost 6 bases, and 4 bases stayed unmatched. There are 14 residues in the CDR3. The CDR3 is CASSVDLAGAEQYF. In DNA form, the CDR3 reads TGTGCCAGCAGCGTAGACTTAGCGGGGGCCGAGCAGTACTTC.

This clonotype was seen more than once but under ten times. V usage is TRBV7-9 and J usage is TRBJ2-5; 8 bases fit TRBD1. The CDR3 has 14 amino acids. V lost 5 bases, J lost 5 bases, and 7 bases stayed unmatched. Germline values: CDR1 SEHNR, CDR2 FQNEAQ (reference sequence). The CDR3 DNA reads TGTGCCAGCAGCCGGGGACAGGCGGGCGAGACCCAGTACTTC. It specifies CASSRGQAGETQYF.

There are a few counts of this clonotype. CDR3 amino acids: CASSRFRGVDEQFF. CDR3 coding DNA: TGTGCCAGCAGCCGATTCAGGGGAGTAGATGAGCAGTTCTTC. The V gene is TRBV7-9, the J gene TRBJ2-1, with D tentatively TRBD1 (6 bases). Trimming removed 5 bases from V and 8 bases from J, with 16 bases in between. This CDR3 has 14 amino acids. Germline V gene lookup returns CDR1 SEHNR and CDR2 FQNEAQ (reference sequence).

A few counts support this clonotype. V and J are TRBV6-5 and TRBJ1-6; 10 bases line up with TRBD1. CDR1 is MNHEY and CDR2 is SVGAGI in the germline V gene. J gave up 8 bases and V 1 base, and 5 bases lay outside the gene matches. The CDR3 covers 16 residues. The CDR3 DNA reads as TGTGCCAGCAGTTACTGGGGACAGGGGAAAGATTCACCCCTCCACTTT. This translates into CASSYWGQGKDSPLHF.

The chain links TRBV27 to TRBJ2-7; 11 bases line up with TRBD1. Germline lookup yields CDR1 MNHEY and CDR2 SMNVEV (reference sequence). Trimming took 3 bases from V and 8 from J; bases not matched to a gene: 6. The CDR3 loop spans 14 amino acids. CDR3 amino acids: CASSFPGQGDKQYF. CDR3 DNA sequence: TGTGCCAGCAGTTTTCCGGGACAGGGGGACAAGCAGTACTTC.

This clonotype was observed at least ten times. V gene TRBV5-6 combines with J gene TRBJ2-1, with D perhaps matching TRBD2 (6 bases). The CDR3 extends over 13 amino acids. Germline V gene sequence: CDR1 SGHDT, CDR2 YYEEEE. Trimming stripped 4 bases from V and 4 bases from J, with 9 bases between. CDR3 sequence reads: CASSGGRYNEQFF. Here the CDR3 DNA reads TGTGCCAGCAGCGGGGGGAGGTACAATGAGCAGTTCTTC.

CDR3 region: CASSVGLGGYEQYF. The DNA of the CDR3 is TGTGCCAGCAGCGTGGGCCTCGGCGGCTACGAGCAGTACTTC. The V call is TRBV11-2, the J call TRBJ2-7; D gene unclear. V was shortened by 5 bases and J by 3 bases, with 14 bases between the two germline ends. Germline V gene data show CDR1 as SGHAT and CDR2 as FQNNGV. The CDR3 runs to 14 residues.

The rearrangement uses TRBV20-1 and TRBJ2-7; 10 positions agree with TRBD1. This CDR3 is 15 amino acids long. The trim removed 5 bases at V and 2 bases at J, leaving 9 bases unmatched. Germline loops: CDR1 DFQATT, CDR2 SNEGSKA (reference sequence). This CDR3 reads CSASDRDRGTYEQYF. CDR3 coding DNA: TGCAGTGCTTCCGACCGGGACAGGGGAACCTACGAGCAGTACTTC.

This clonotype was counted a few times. The DNA of the CDR3 is TGTGCCAGCACCCTCTCCTCTCGCGGGAGGGGTGAGCAGTACTTC. It yields the protein CASTLSSRGRGEQYF. The chain has TRBV12-3 or TRBV12-4 and TRBJ2-7, with TRBD2 identical over 9 bases. This CDR3 contains 15 residues. V lost 7 bases, J lost 7 bases, and 14 bases stayed unmatched.

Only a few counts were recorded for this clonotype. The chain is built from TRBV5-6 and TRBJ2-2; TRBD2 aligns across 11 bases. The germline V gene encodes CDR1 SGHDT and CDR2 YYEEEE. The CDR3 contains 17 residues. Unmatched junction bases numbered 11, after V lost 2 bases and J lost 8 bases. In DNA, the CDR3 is TGTGCCAGCAGCTTACCCCTTAGCGGGGGGGCCGCGGGGGAGCTGTTTTTT. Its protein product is CASSLPLSGGAAGELFF.

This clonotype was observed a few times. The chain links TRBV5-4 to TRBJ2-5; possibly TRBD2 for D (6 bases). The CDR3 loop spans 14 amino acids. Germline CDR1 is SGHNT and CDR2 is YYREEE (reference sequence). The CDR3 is CGVGRPNLQETQYF. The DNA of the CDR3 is TGTGGGGTTGGGAGGCCAAACCTACAAGAGACCCAGTACTTC. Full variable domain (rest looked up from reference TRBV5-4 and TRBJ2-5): ETGVTQSPTHLIKTRGQQVTLRCSSQSGHNTVSWYQQALGQGPQFIFQYYREEENGRGNFPPRFSGLQFPNYSSELNVNALELDDSALYLCGVGRPNLQETQYFGPGTRLLVL.

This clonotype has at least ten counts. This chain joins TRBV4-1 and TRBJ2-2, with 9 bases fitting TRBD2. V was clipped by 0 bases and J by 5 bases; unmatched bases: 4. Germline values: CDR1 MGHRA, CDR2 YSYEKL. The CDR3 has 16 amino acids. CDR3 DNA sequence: TGCGCCAGCAGCCAAGATTGGCGGGGGGGTACCGGGGAGCTGTTTTTT. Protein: CASSQDWRGGTGELFF.

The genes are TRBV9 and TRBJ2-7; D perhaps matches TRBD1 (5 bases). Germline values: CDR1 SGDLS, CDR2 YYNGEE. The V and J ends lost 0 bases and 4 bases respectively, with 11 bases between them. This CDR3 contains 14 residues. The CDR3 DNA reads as TGTGCCAGCAGCGTAGGGGGCGCCCCGTACGAGCAGTACTTC. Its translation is CASSVGGAPYEQYF. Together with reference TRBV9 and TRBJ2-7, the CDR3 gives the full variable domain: DSGVTQTPKHLITATGQRVTLRCSPRSGDLSVYWYQQSLDQGLQFLIQYYNGEERAKGNILERFSAQQFPDLHSELNLSSLELGDSALYFCASSVGGAPYEQYFGPGTRLTVT.

DNA for the CDR3: TGCGCCAGCAGCCAAGATATGAGGGTCTTCTCCTACAATGAGCAGTTCTTC. Protein sequence: CASSQDMRVFSYNEQFF. V usage is TRBV4-1 and J usage is TRBJ2-1, with D perhaps TRBD2 (5 bases). With 0 bases removed from V and 0 bases from J, the gap between germline ends came to 12 bases. This CDR3 has 17 amino acids. CDR1 and CDR2 (germline): MGHRA, YSYEKL.

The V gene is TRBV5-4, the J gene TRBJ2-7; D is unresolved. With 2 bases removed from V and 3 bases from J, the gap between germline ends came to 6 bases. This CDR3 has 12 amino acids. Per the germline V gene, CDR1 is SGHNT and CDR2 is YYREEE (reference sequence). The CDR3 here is CASSFHSYEQYF. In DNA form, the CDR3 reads TGTGCCAGCAGCTTTCACAGCTACGAGCAGTACTTC.

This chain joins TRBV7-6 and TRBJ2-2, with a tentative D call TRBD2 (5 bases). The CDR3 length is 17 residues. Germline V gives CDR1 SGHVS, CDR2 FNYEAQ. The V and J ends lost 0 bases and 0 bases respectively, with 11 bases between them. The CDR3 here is CASSLAPLGTNTGELFF. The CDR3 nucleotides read TGTGCCAGCAGCTTAGCCCCACTAGGGACGAACACCGGGGAGCTGTTTTTT. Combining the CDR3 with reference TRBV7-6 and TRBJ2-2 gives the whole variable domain GAGVSQSPRYKVTKRGQDVALRCDPISGHVSLYWYRQALGQGPEFLTYFNYEAQQDKSGLPNDRFSAERPEGSISTLTIQRTEQRDSAMYRCASSLAPLGTNTGELFFGEGSRLTVL.

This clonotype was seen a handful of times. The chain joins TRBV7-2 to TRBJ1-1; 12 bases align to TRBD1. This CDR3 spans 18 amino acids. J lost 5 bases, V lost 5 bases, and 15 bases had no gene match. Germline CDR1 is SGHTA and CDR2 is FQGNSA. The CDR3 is CASSLRVRDRGPETEAFF. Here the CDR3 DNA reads TGTGCCAGCAGCCTAAGAGTTCGGGACAGGGGGCCGGAGACTGAAGCTTTCTTT.